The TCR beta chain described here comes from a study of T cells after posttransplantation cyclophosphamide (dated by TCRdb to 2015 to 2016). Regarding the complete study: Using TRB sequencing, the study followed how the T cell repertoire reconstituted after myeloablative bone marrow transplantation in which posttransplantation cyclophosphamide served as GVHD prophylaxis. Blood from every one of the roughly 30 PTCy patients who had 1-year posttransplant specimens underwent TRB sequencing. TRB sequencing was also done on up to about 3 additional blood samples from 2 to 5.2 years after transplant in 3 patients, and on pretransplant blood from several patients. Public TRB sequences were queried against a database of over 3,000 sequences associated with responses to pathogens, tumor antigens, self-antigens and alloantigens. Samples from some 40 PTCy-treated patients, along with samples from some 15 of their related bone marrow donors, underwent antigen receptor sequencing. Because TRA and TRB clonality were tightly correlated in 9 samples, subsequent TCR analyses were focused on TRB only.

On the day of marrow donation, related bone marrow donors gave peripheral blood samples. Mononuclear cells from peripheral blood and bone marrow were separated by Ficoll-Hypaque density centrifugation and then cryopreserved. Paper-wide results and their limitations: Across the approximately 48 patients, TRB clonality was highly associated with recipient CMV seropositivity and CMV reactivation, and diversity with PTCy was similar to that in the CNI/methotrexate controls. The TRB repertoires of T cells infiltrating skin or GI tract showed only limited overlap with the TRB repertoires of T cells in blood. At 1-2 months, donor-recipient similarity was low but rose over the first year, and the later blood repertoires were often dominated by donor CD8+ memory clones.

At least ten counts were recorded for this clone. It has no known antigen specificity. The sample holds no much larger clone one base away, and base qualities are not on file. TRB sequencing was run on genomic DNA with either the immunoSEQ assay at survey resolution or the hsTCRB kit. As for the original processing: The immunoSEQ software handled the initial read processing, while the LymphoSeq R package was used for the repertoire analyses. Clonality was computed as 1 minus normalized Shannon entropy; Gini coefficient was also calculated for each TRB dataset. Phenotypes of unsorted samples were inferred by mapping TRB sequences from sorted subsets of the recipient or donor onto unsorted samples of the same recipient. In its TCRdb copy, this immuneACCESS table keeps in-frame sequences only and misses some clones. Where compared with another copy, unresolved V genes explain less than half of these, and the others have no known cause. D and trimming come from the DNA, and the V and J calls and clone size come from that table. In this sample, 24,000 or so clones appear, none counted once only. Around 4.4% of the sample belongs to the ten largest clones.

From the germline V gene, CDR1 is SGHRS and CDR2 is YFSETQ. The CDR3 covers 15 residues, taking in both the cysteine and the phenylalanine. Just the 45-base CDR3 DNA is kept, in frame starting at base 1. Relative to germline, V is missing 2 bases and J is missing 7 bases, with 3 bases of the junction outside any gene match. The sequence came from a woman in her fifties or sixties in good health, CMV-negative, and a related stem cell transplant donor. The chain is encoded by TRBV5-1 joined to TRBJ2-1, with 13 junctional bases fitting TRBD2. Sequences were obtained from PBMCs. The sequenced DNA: TGCGCCAGCAGCTTTGGACTAGCGGGAGCGAATGAGCAGTTCTTC. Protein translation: CASSFGLAGANEQFF.